The entry that follows covers one T cell receptor beta chain sequence. The target antigen is unknown. The sample belongs to a study of Ad26.COV2.S vaccination and SARS-CoV-2 variants. Study-wide points: After vaccination, substantial breadth of spike-specific CD8+ and CD4+ responses was reported. Researchers reported similar non-spike TCR breadth in vaccine and placebo recipients.

Clones were sequenced by immunoSEQ multiplex PCR, and TCRdb holds only the in-frame ones, with some missing. Here the sample spans 430,000 or so clones, around 90% being singletons. Treatment specified: around 19 received Ad26.COV2.S at low or high dose, single or two shots; about 5 received placebo; per-sample allocation not given. Specimen acquisition occurred on day 63 following the initial vaccine or placebo injection. Built on an Ad26 vector, the vaccine expressed Wuhan-strain SARS-CoV-2 spike. The CDR3 runs to 18 residues. The germline CDR1 and CDR2 sequences are MGHRA and YSYEKL. V shed 3 bases and J 10 bases; nucleotides not matched to a gene: 20.

The chain couples TRBV4-1 to TRBJ1-5; TRBD1 matches at 8 bases. The sequenced sample was peripheral blood, obtained in a trial of Ad26.COV2.S vaccine versus placebo. This sequence was found in a person between 18 and 65 years old who received the Ad26.COV2.S COVID-19 vaccine or a placebo. CDR3 DNA: TGCGCCAGCAGCCACCTTCCCGGACAGGGAAGATCTCTGCTCCCCCAGCATTTT. It specifies CASSHLPGQGRSLLPQHF.